These 2 T cell receptor beta chains were sequenced from one sample in a study of OX40 agonist ivuxolimab in advanced cancers. This table comes from immunoSEQ multiplex PCR, and its TCRdb copy is limited to in-frame clones, with some not included. The sample has tens of thousands of clones, approximately 90% seen once. The sequenced sample was CD4+ or CD8+ T cells sorted from blood, obtained in a trial of the OX40 agonist ivuxolimab. Receptors were obtained from an adult with an advanced solid tumor such as melanoma, head and neck, liver or kidney cancer.

In this sample, this clone turned up a few times. The chain links TRBV2 to TRBJ1-2, with D uncertain. The CDR3 is 12 amino acids. The germline CDR1 and CDR2 sequences are SNHLY and FYNNEI. Trimming cost V 8 bases and J 5 bases, with 12 bases left between them. CDR3 loop: CASGVVEYGYTF. The CDR3 DNA is TGTGCCAGCGGGGTGGTAGAGTATGGCTACACCTTC.

The chain links TRBV27 to TRBJ2-5, with TRBD2 identical over 16 bases. V was clipped by 5 bases and J by 7 bases; unmatched bases: 16. Germline-derived CDR1 and CDR2 are MNHEY and SMNVEV (reference sequence). The CDR3 contains 19 residues. The CDR3 DNA reads TGTGCCAGCAGTGACAGGGGACTAGCGGGAGGGCCCGTAAGTGGGACCCAGTACTTC. Its protein is CASSDRGLAGGPVSGTQYF.